The clone carrying this T cell receptor beta chain appeared a few times. The data derive from a study of spatial heterogeneity in lung cancer. Time point noted: sample taken at primary tumor resection. The authors sequenced whole RNA from tumor, nontumor lung or frozen PBMC without sorting. Using its own MiXCR run on the 5' RACE reads, TCRdb lists one record per CDR3 protein. The sample consists of 8,500 to 14,000 distinct CDR3 sequences, roughly 3.6% of them appearing once. V lost 1 base, J lost 8 bases, and 8 bases stayed unmatched. Germline loops: CDR1 LGHDT, CDR2 YNNKEL (reference sequence). CDR3 length: 17 amino acids.

The source material was PBMCs, sampled at surgery. The chain joins TRBV3-1 to TRBJ1-6; TRBD1 aligns across 10 bases. This clonotype was obtained from a female donor with early-stage non-small cell lung cancer. CDR3 coding DNA: TGTGCCAGCAGCCAAGGAGGGACAGGGGAACAGTATTCACCCCTCCACTTT. Protein: CASSQGGTGEQYSPLHF.